The 5 T cell receptor beta chains presented below share a single source sample, sequenced in a study of blood T cell repertoires in COVID-19. This table comes from immunoSEQ multiplex PCR, and its TCRdb copy is limited to in-frame clones, with some not included. The sample carries around 150,000 clones, around 79% recorded once. The sample consisted of PBMCs or T cells enriched from blood (not recorded which). Every receptor here comes from a middle-aged man who had recovered from COVID-19.

The V and J genes are TRBV5-4 and TRBJ2-2; 7 bases align to TRBD2. This CDR3 has 15 residues. J gave up 10 bases and V 4 bases, and 13 bases lay outside the gene matches. CDR1 and CDR2 (germline): SGHNT, YYREEE (reference sequence). The CDR3, as DNA: TGTGCCAGCAGCCGTTCTCACGGGGGGAGCCCGGAGCTGTTTTTT. Residues: CASSRSHGGSPELFF.

This chain uses TRBV7-8 with TRBJ2-3; D uncertain. Between the trimmed V and J ends, which lost 5 bases and 0 bases, there was a span of 12 bases. This CDR3 has 15 residues. Germline CDR1 and CDR2: SGHVS and FQNEAQ. CDR3 bases: TGTGCCAGCAGCCCCGCCGGTCGGAGCACAGATACGCAGTATTTT. Translated, it gives CASSPAGRSTDTQYF.

The gene calls are TRBV7-9 and TRBJ2-5, with D maybe TRBD2 (5 bases). The CDR3 is 14 amino acids. Germline V gene data show CDR1 as SEHNR and CDR2 as FQNEAQ (reference sequence). V was pared by 3 bases and J by 2 bases, with 10 bases between. This CDR3 is CASSFRTEQETQYF. CDR3 coding DNA: TGTGCCAGCAGCTTCAGGACTGAACAAGAGACCCAGTACTTC.

The chain is built from TRBV3-1 (or the pseudogene TRBV3-2) and TRBJ2-3, with D perhaps TRBD2 (6 bases). The CDR3 is 13 residues long. CDR1 and CDR2 from the germline V gene are LGHDT and YNNKEL (reference sequence). Trimming took 2 bases from V and 5 from J, leaving 8 bases between them. This CDR3 is CASSQRRGDTQYF. The DNA for the CDR3 is TGTGCCAGCAGCCAAAGGAGGGGAGATACGCAGTATTTT.

The chain couples TRBV11-2 to TRBJ1-1; 9 bases are shared with TRBD1. V gave up 5 bases and J gave up 7 bases; unmatched junction bases: 20. The CDR3 extends over 18 amino acids. CDR1 is SGHAT and CDR2 is FQNNGV in the germline V gene. In nucleotides, the CDR3 is TGTGCCAGCAGCGTACGACAGGGGGTTGCGATACCCCTCGATGAAGCTTTCTTT. The encoded protein is CASSVRQGVAIPLDEAFF. Complete variable domain (other parts from reference TRBV11-2 and TRBJ1-1): EAGVAQSPRYKIIEKRQSVAFWCNPISGHATLYWYQQILGQGPKLLIQFQNNGVVDDSQLPKDRFSAERLKGVDSTLKIQPAKLEDSAVYLCASSVRQGVAIPLDEAFFGQGTRLTVV.